This T cell receptor (beta chain) comes out of a study of T cell responses to AZD1222 COVID-19 vaccine. Here immunoSEQ multiplex PCR was the method, and the copy in TCRdb shows in-frame clones only, minus some. The sample has around 120,000 clones, roughly nine tenths seen once. CDR3 length equals 13 residues. V dropped 7 bases and J dropped 11 bases, with 18 bases sitting between them. With respect to this clone: Its antigen is as yet unknown.

Whole-study findings and limits: Repertoire samples came only from after the peak T cell response.

Specimen: peripheral blood, collected on day 0 of AZD1222 vaccination. The TCR comes from an adult in good health. This sequence joins TRBV12-3 or TRBV12-4 and TRBJ2-4; a possible D gene is TRBD1 (6 bases). CDR3 coding DNA: TGTGCCAGCAAAAGGGACACCGCTTTCTTTCAGTACTTC. Encoded protein: CASKRDTAFFQYF.